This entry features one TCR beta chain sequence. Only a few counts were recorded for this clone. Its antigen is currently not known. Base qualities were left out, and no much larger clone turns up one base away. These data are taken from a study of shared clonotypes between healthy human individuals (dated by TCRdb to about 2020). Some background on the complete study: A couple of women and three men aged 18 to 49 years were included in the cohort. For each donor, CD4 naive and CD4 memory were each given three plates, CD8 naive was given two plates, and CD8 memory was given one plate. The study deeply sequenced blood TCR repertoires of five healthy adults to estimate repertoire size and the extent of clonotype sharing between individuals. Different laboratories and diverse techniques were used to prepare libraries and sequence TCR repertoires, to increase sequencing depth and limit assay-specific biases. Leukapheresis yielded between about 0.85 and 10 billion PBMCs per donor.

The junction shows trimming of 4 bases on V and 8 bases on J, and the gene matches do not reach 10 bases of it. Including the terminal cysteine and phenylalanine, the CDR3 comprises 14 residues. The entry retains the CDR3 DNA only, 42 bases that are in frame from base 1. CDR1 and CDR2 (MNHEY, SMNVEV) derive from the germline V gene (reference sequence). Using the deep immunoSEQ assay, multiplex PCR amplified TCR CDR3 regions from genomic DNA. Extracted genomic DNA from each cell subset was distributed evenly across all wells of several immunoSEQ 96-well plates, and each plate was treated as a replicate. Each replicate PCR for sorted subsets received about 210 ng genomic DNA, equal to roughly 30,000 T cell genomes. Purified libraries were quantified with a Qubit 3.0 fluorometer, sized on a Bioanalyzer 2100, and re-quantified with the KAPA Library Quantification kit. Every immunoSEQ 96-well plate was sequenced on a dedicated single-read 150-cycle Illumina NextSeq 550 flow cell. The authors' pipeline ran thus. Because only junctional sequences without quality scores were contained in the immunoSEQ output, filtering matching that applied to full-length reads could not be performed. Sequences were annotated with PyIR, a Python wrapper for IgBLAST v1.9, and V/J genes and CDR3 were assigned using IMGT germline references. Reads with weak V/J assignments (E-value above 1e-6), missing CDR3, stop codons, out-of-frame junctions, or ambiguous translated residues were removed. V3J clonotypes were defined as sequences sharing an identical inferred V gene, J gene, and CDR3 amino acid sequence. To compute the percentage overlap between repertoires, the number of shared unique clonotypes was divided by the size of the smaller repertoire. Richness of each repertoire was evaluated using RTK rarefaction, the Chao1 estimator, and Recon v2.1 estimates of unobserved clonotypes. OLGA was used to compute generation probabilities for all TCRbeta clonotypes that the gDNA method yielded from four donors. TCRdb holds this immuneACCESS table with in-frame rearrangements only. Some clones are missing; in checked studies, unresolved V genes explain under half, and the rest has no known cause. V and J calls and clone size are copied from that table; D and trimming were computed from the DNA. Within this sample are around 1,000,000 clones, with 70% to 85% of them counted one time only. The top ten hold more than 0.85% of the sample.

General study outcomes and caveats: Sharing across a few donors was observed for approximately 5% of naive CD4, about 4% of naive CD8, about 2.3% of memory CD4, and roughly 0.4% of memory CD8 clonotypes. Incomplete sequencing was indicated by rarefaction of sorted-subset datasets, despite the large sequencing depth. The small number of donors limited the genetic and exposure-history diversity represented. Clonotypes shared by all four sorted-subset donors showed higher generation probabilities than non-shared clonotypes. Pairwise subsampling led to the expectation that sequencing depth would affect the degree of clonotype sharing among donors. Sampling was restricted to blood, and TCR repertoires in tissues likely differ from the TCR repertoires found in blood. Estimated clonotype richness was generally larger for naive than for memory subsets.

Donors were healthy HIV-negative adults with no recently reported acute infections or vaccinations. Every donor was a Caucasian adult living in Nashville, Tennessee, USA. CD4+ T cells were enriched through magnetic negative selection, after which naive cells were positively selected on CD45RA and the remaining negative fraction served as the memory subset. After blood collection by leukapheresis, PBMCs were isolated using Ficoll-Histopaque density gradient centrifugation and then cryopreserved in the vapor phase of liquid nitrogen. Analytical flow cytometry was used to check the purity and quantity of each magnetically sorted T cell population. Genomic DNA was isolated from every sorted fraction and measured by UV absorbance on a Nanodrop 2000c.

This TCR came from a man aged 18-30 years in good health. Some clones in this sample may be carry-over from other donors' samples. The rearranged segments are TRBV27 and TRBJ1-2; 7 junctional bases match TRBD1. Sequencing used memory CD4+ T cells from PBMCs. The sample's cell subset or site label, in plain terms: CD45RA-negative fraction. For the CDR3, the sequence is CASSWAEGAGGYTF. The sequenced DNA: TGTGCCAGCAGTTGGGCTGAGGGGGCAGGAGGCTACACCTTC.